The source of this T cell receptor beta chain is a study of T cells in Graves' hyperthyroidism and ophthalmopathy. In the study overall: Peripheral blood was drawn at first diagnosis, prior to all treatment. Study-wide results and limits: A model of 13 V-J pairs discriminated ophthalmopathy from stable hyperthyroidism.

The CDR3 contains 15 residues. Trimming pared 6 bases from V and 0 bases from J, leaving 11 bases between. Germline V CDR1 and CDR2: MNHEY, SMNVEV (reference sequence). Thyroid ultrasound and orbital computed tomography, with clinical symptoms and serum thyroxine and TRAb, informed diagnoses. Turning to this clonotype: Its antigen is currently unknown.

RNA transcripts were the template for amplifying TCR beta CDR3 regions. The HTBI set primed first-round TCR CDR3 RT-PCR. TCRdb passed the multiplex PCR reads through MiXCR, listing each CDR3 protein once. The data contain over 450,000 distinct CDR3 sequences, approximately 17% of them singletons. This TCR was recovered from a woman between 18 and 29 years old with Graves' ophthalmopathy. Sample: blood. The chain uses TRBV27 and TRBJ2-2; D uncertain. CDR3 sequence: CASSPLGTNTGELFF. In DNA, the CDR3 is TGTGCCAGCAGCCCCCTAGGAACGAACACCGGGGAGCTGTTTTTT.